The 14 T cell receptor beta chains below come from one sample, sequenced in a study of blood T cell repertoires in COVID-19. Clones were read by immunoSEQ multiplex PCR, and TCRdb kept only the in-frame ones, dropping some. The sample includes over 50,000 clones, about 85% seen only once; the top ten take 10%. Material for sequencing was peripheral blood. The receptors come from a human donor in a cohort sampled during active COVID-19.

The chain recombines TRBV19 with TRBJ1-2; D remains unclear. V lost 6 bases, J lost 0 bases, and 8 bases lay in between. The germline V gene encodes CDR1 LNHDA and CDR2 SQIVND (reference sequence). The CDR3 sequence is 13 residues long. DNA for the CDR3: TGTGCCAGTAGGCCGCCAGCTAACTATGGCTACACCTTC. Protein: CASRPPANYGYTF.

CDR3 sequence: CASSSIMVIGQGNTGELFF. The CDR3 coding sequence is TGTGCCAGCAGCTCGATAATGGTGATAGGACAGGGGAACACCGGGGAGCTGTTTTTT. J is TRBJ2-2 and V is TRBV3-1 (or the pseudogene TRBV3-2), with 8 positions matching TRBD1. Unmatched junction bases numbered 15, after V lost 5 bases and J lost 1 base. There are 19 residues in the CDR3. Germline V lookup: CDR1 LGHDT, CDR2 YNNKEL (reference sequence).

The chain recombines TRBV27 with TRBJ1-1, with a weak D call TRBD1 (5 bases). Germline values: CDR1 MNHEY, CDR2 SMNVEV (reference sequence). The CDR3 runs 13 residues. V gave up 4 bases and J gave up 8 bases, with 14 bases separating them. CDR3 DNA sequence: TGTGCCAGCAGTTCCTTTGACAGTTCAGAAGCTTTCTTT. It encodes CASSSFDSSEAFF.

This chain links TRBV18 with TRBJ1-2; D not resolved. Germline values: CDR1 KGHSH, CDR2 LQKENI. Trimming stripped 2 bases from V and 4 bases from J, with 8 bases between. CDR3 length: 13 residues. DNA for the CDR3: TGTGCCAGCTCACCAAGTGCCGGCTATGGCTACACCTTC. This translates into CASSPSAGYGYTF.

The chain carries TRBV30 and TRBJ2-2, with D possibly being TRBD1 (5 bases). The germline V gene has CDR1 GTSNPN and CDR2 SVGIG (reference sequence). Trimming pared 5 bases from V and 4 bases from J, leaving 17 bases between. The CDR3 loop spans 15 amino acids. CDR3 region: CAWLLGPWGTGELFF. The CDR3 region has the DNA TGTGCCTGGCTCTTGGGGCCTTGGGGCACCGGGGAGCTGTTTTTT. Supplemented by reference TRBV30 and TRBJ2-2, the full variable domain reads SQTIHQWPATLVQPVGSPLSLECTVEGTSNPNLYWYRQAAGRGLQLLFYSVGIGQISSEVPQNLSASRPQDRQFILSSKKLLLSDSGFYLCAWLLGPWGTGELFFGEGSRLTVL.

The chain employs TRBV19 and TRBJ2-3; possibly TRBD2 for D (6 bases). Germline V gives CDR1 LNHDA, CDR2 SQIVND (reference sequence). This CDR3 has 14 residues. Deletions cut 3 bases from V and 2 bases from J, with 9 bases between. CDR3 DNA sequence: TGTGCCAGTAGTATCGGGGGTTTCACAGATACGCAGTATTTT. It encodes CASSIGGFTDTQYF.

The V and J genes are TRBV5-5 and TRBJ2-3; 9 bases agree with TRBD1. The J segment lost 2 bases and the V segment lost 2 bases, leaving 6 bases of the junction unmatched. The CDR3 totals 16 residues. The germline V gene has CDR1 SGHKS and CDR2 YYEKEE (reference sequence). The CDR3 nucleotides are TGTGCCAGCAGCTTCTATGACAGGGGGTCCACAGATACGCAGTATTTT. It is translated as CASSFYDRGSTDTQYF.

A word on this clone: Relative to the germline gene, one junction end is altered; a read error may explain this. This chain connects TRBV15 to TRBJ2-2; maybe TRBD2 (5 bases). CDR3 length: 16 amino acids. Germline V gives CDR1 LNHNV, CDR2 YYDKDF (reference sequence). CDR3 bases: TGTGCCACCAGCAGAGATCTGGTTAGCGCGGCCGGGGAGCCGTTTTTT. This encodes CATSRDLVSAAGEPFF.

The rearrangement links TRBV2 to TRBJ1-5, with D perhaps TRBD1 (5 bases). This CDR3 has 14 amino acids. V lost 6 bases and J lost 9, with 18 bases in between. In germline, CDR1 is SNHLY, CDR2 FYNNEI. The CDR3 nucleotides read TGTGCCAGCAGGCTGACAGACCCGTTACGGCCCCAGCATTTT. As protein: CASRLTDPLRPQHF.

In its sample, this clone was seen once. The rearrangement uses TRBV10-3 and TRBJ1-3; TRBD1 might be the D (5 bases). The CDR3 runs 15 residues. The V gene lost 10 bases and the J gene lost 0 bases, with 16 bases spanning the gap. Germline CDR1 is ENHRY and CDR2 is SYGVKD. The CDR3 region is CASRRQLSSGNTIYF. The CDR3 bases are TGTGCCAGCCGACGACAGCTGAGCTCTGGAAACACCATATATTTT.

The chain recombines TRBV18 with TRBJ2-7, with D possibly being TRBD1 (5 bases). From germline, CDR1 is KGHSH and CDR2 LQKENI. This CDR3 spans 14 amino acids. Trimming removed 3 bases at V and 7 bases at J, with 16 bases between. CDR3 in amino acids: CASSPPVSGWEQYF. The CDR3 nucleotides read TGTGCCAGCTCACCGCCTGTATCAGGGTGGGAGCAGTACTTC.

This chain joins TRBV19 and TRBJ2-1, with 7 nucleotides matching TRBD1. V dropped 4 bases and J dropped 6; count of bases not matched to a gene: 3. Germline loops: CDR1 LNHDA, CDR2 SQIVND (reference sequence). This CDR3 has 13 amino acids. The CDR3: CASSRDSLNEQFF. DNA for the CDR3: TGTGCCAGTAGTAGGGACAGCCTCAATGAGCAGTTCTTC.

The chain uses TRBV5-1 and TRBJ2-2; tentatively, D is TRBD2 (5 bases). V gave up 0 bases and J gave up 2 bases, with 14 bases separating them. Germline V gene lookup returns CDR1 SGHRS and CDR2 YFSETQ. This CDR3 contains 17 residues. This CDR3 reads CASSLELGHPNTGELFF. As DNA, the CDR3 is TGCGCCAGCAGCTTGGAACTAGGGCACCCTAACACCGGGGAGCTGTTTTTT.

This clone was seen a single time. The V call is TRBV7-8, the J call TRBJ2-1; the match to TRBD2 covers 13 bases. Germline V gene lookup returns CDR1 SGHVS and CDR2 FQNEAQ. Unmatched junction bases numbered 6, after V lost 2 bases and J lost 8 bases. The CDR3 has 16 residues. The CDR3 coding sequence is TGTGCCAGCAGCTTACGGCGACTAGCGGGAGGCGATGAGCAGTTCTTC. This codes for CASSLRRLAGGDEQFF.